The table lists the clone carrying this TCR beta chain with a count of one. The data derive from a study of cytomegalovirus exposure and HLA in healthy donors. This PCR relied on a set of 60 Vbeta primers and 13 Jbeta primers. TCRdb's table, derived via immunoSEQ multiplex PCR, lists solely in-frame clones and lacks some. The table has approximately 200,000 clones, 84% seen once. V shed 7 bases and J shed 9 bases, with 13 bases lying between them. The CDR3 contains 12 residues. Germline loops: CDR1 MDHEN, CDR2 SYDVKM. V usage is TRBV28 and J usage is TRBJ2-1, with D possibly TRBD2 on 5 matching bases. This sequence originates from a boy aged 5-17 years in good health and CMV-seronegative. Material for sequencing was PBMCs. CDR3 residues: CASIRSGGEQFF. As DNA, the CDR3 is TGTGCCAGCATTCGAAGCGGAGGTGAGCAGTTCTTC. Looking up the rest from reference TRBV28 and TRBJ2-1 gives the full variable domain: DVKVTQSSRYLVKRTGEKVFLECVQDMDHENMFWYRQDPGLGLRLIYFSYDVKMKEKGDIPEGYSVSREKKERFSLILESASTNQTSMYLCASIRSGGEQFFGPGTRLTVL.